A selection of T cell receptor beta chains follows, all from one sample in a study of graft-versus-host responses after intestinal transplantation. Here immunoSEQ multiplex PCR was the method, and the copy in TCRdb shows in-frame clones only, minus some. The sample holds 23,000 or so clones, less than 40% seen once. Sequencing used alloreactive CD8+ T cells from a mixed lymphocyte reaction culture, obtained before intestinal transplant. These TCRs come from a human patient who received an intestinal transplant. The CDR3 runs from the conserved cysteine through the conserved F or W. Fields, in order: V gene, J gene, CDR3 protein.

>TRBV11-3|TRBJ2-7
CASSFQAGGSYEQYF
>TRBV19|TRBJ2-1
CASSIWFSGHEQFF
>TRBV5-1|TRBJ2-5
CASGLAIGEETQYF
>TRBV9|TRBJ2-2
CASSANLAVTNTGELFF
>TRBV6-6|TRBJ1-3
CANPSRTAGNTIYF
>TRBV21-1|TRBJ2-1
CASSARLAGSSYNEQFF
>TRBV6-6|TRBJ2-7
CASSYSSAHYEQYF
>TRBV6-1|TRBJ2-4
CAVVSGKNIQYF
>TRBV7-9|TRBJ1-4
CATRATGTGEKLFF
>TRBV6-5|TRBJ2-4
CASKSQAAENIQYF
>TRBV10-2|TRBJ2-3
CASSDLAGVSDTQYF